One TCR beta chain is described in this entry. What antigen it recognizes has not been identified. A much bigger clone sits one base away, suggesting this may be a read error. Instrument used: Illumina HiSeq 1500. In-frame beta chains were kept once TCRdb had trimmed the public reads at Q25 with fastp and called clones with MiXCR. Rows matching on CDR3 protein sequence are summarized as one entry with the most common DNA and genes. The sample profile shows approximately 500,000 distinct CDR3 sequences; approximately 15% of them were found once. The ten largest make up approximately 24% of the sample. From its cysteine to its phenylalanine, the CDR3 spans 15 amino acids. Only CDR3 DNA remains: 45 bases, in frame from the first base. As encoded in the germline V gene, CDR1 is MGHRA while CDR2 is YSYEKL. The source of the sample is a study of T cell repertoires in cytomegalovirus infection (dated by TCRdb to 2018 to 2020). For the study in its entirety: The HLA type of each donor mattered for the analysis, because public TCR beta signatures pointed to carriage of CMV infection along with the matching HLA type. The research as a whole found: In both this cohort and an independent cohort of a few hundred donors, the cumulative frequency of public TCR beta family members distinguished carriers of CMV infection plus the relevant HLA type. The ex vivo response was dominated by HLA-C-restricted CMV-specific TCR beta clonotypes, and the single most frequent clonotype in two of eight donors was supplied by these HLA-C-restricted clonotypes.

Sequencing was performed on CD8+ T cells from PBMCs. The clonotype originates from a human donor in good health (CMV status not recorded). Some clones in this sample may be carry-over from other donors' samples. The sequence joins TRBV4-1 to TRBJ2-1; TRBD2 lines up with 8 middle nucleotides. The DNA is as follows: TGCACCAGCAGCCCCTCAATCGGGGGGGCGGGTGAGCAGTTCTTC. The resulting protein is CTSSPSIGGAGEQFF.